Each of the 25 T cell receptor beta chains below was sequenced from the same sample in a study of T cells after yellow fever vaccination. TCRdb fed the 5' RACE reads into MiXCR, producing one record per CDR3 protein. The sample contains 50,000 to 75,000 distinct CDR3 sequences, approximately 7% of which appear only once. The sequences come from CD8+ T cells sorted from PBMCs, collected on the day of the first yellow fever vaccination. These receptors all stem from a man aged 18-30 years who received the YFV17D yellow fever vaccine.

V gene TRBV7-2 combines with J gene TRBJ2-5; possible D gene TRBD2, 5 bases. Trimming left V 2 bases short and J 3 bases short, with 19 bases between. CDR3 size: 17 residues. CDR1 SGHTA and CDR2 FQGNSA come from the germline V gene. The CDR3, as DNA: TGTGCCAGCAGCTTAACGGCAGAGGTCGGGGTGGAAGAGACCCAGTACTTC. It codes for CASSLTAEVGVEETQYF.

This clonotype turned up a few times. V usage is TRBV20-1 and J usage is TRBJ2-1; TRBD1 aligns across 7 bases. Germline V CDR1 and CDR2: DFQATT, SNEGSKA (reference sequence). Unmatched junction bases numbered 11, after V lost 0 bases and J lost 3 bases. This CDR3 contains 17 residues. The CDR3, as DNA: TGCAGTGCTAGAGATCCCCCCGGGGACAGACTCTACAATGAGCAGTTCTTC. Encoded protein: CSARDPPGDRLYNEQFF.

This clonotype was observed many times. The chain combines TRBV29-1 with TRBJ1-2; 9 bases fit TRBD1. Germline lookup yields CDR1 SQVTM and CDR2 ANQGSEA. The CDR3 is 13 amino acids. The CDR3 sequence: CSSTGGERYGYTF. The CDR3 bases are TGCAGTTCGACAGGGGGAGAGCGCTATGGCTACACCTTC.

V and J are TRBV9 and TRBJ2-3; 7 bases line up with TRBD1. V shed 0 bases, J shed 4 bases, and the junction held 2 bases outside the gene matches. Germline V gene data show CDR1 as SGDLS and CDR2 as YYNGEE. CDR3 length: 14 residues. The CDR3: CASSVGGQSDTQYF. CDR3 bases: TGTGCCAGCAGCGTAGGGGGACAGTCAGATACGCAGTATTTT.

This clonotype was seen a handful of times. V and J are TRBV12-3 or TRBV12-4 and TRBJ1-5; D gene ambiguous. The CDR3 is made up of 16 amino acids. The V and J ends lost 3 bases and 2 bases respectively, with 14 bases between them. CDR3 sequence reads: CASSFSEGVGNQPQHF. CDR3 in DNA: TGTGCCAGCAGTTTTTCAGAGGGTGTTGGCAATCAGCCCCAGCATTTT.

This clonotype was seen a few times. This rearrangement joins TRBV21-1 to TRBJ2-3; the table's D gene call, TRBD2, was not cross checked with the DNA. TRBV21-1 is given as a pseudogene. CDR3 length: 19 residues. CDR3 bases: TGTGCCAGCAGCAAAGGATCAGGCGGCGGGGGGGCTGTTAGAGATACGCAGTATTTT. As protein: CASSKGSGGGGAVRDTQYF.

This clonotype was picked up many times. The rearrangement links TRBV6-2 or TRBV6-3 to TRBJ2-1; 7 bases fit TRBD2. Trimming removed 6 bases from V and 8 bases from J; junction bases left unmatched: 16. This CDR3 contains 16 residues. Germline V CDR1 and CDR2: MNHEY, SVGEGT. The CDR3 coding sequence is TGTGCCAGCAGCTTTGACCTAGGGGTTGGGGGGGATGAGCAGTTCTTC. It specifies CASSFDLGVGGDEQFF.

This clonotype was detected ten times or more. The V call is TRBV5-5, the J call TRBJ1-5; 7 positions agree with TRBD1. V lost 1 base to trimming and J lost 7 bases; unmatched junction nucleotides: 8. CDR3 length: 15 residues. The germline V gene has CDR1 SGHKS and CDR2 YYEKEE (reference sequence). As DNA, the CDR3 is TGTGCCAGCAGCTTGAGGGGGAACAGGGGACAGCCCCAGCATTTT. Encoded protein: CASSLRGNRGQPQHF.

The sample holds many counts of this clonotype. The gene calls are TRBV15 and TRBJ2-1, with 7 bases lining up with TRBD2. V lost 1 base and J lost 0; bases outside the gene matches: 6. This CDR3 contains 17 residues. CDR1 LNHNV and CDR2 YYDKDF come from the germline V gene (reference sequence). The CDR3 DNA reads TGTGCCACCAGCAGAGGGGGGACGGGGGGCTCCTACAATGAGCAGTTCTTC. It is translated as CATSRGGTGGSYNEQFF.

This clonotype showed up many times. The chain carries TRBV7-6 and TRBJ2-1, with 10 bases identical to TRBD2. This CDR3 spans 17 amino acids. Trimming cost V 4 bases and J 9 bases; bases outside gene matches: 15. Germline loops: CDR1 SGHVS, CDR2 FNYEAQ. In DNA, the CDR3 is TGTGCCAGCAGCTCCCTCTTGTTCAGCGGGGGGGCCACTGAGCAGTTCTTC. This gives the protein CASSSLLFSGGATEQFF. The full variable domain, its missing parts supplied by reference TRBV7-6 and TRBJ2-1, is GAGVSQSPRYKVTKRGQDVALRCDPISGHVSLYWYRQALGQGPEFLTYFNYEAQQDKSGLPNDRFSAERPEGSISTLTIQRTEQRDSAMYRCASSSLLFSGGATEQFFGPGTRLTVL.

At least ten counts were recorded for this clonotype. The chain combines TRBV7-8 with TRBJ2-3, with 9 bases identical to TRBD2. Germline lookup yields CDR1 SGHVS and CDR2 FQNEAQ. This CDR3 comprises 16 residues. The ends lost 1 base at V and 2 bases at J; junction bases unmatched: 4. CDR3 nucleotide sequence: TGTGCCAGCAGCTTAGGGGCGGGGGGGCCCACAGATACGCAGTATTTT. Its translation: CASSLGAGGPTDTQYF.

In its sample, this clonotype was seen many times. This chain uses TRBV7-2 with TRBJ2-2; D may be TRBD2 (6 bases). Germline CDR1 is SGHTA and CDR2 is FQGNSA. The CDR3 runs to 16 residues. V was pared by 1 base and J by 4 bases, with 13 bases between. CDR3 DNA sequence: TGTGCCAGCAGCTTAGGGGTAGCGGCGAGCACCGGGGAGCTGTTTTTT. Amino acid sequence: CASSLGVAASTGELFF.

The chain uses TRBV27 and TRBJ2-2, with TRBD1 identical over 9 bases. Germline CDR1 and CDR2: MNHEY and SMNVEV (reference sequence). Unmatched junction bases numbered 5, after V lost 5 bases and J lost 7 bases. The CDR3 covers 14 residues. CDR3 protein: CASSAGQGYGELFF. The CDR3 DNA reads TGTGCCAGCAGTGCGGGACAGGGCTACGGGGAGCTGTTTTTT.

This clonotype was observed at least ten times. The chain has TRBV6-2 or TRBV6-3 and TRBJ2-7; 8 nucleotides agree with TRBD2. V gave up 4 bases and J gave up 3 bases; unmatched junction bases: 23. The CDR3 has 20 residues. Per the germline V gene, CDR1 is MNHEY and CDR2 is SVGEGT. CDR3 bases: TGTGCCAGCAGTTGGGCCCGCGGGGGGCTGACGTGGATTAGGGACTACGAGCAGTACTTC. As protein: CASSWARGGLTWIRDYEQYF.

This clonotype was detected ten times or more. The V and J genes are TRBV19 and TRBJ2-7; 7 bases fit TRBD1. The CDR3 sequence is 18 residues long. Germline trimming cut 0 bases from V and 0 bases from J; bases unmatched to any gene: 11. CDR1 and CDR2 (germline): LNHDA, SQIVND (reference sequence). The CDR3 loop is CASSIDRGCRDSSYEQYV. DNA for the CDR3: TGTGCCAGTAGTATAGATCGAGGATGTCGGGACAGCTCCTACGAGCAGTACGTC.

This clonotype was seen at least ten times. The V gene is TRBV7-3, the J gene TRBJ2-1; 7 positions match TRBD2. This CDR3 is built from 14 residues. V shed 1 base, J shed 10 bases, and the junction held 7 bases outside the gene matches. Germline-derived CDR1 and CDR2 are SGHTA and FQGTGA. CDR3 sequence reads: CASSLRAGLDEQFF. CDR3 nucleotide sequence: TGTGCCAGCAGCTTAAGGGCCGGACTAGACGAGCAGTTCTTC. Full variable domain (remainder filled in from reference TRBV7-3 and TRBJ2-1): GAGVSQTPSNKVTEKGKYVELRCDPISGHTALYWYRQSLGQGPEFLIYFQGTGAADDSGLPNDRFFAVRPEGSVSTLKIQRTERGDSAVYLCASSLRAGLDEQFFGPGTRLTVL.

The table lists this clonotype with a few counts. CDR3 in amino acids: CASRRDRGMNTEAFF. DNA of the CDR3: TGTGCCAGCAGGAGAGACAGGGGGATGAACACTGAAGCTTTCTTT. The genes are TRBV27 and TRBJ1-1; TRBD1 matches 9 bases. CDR1 is MNHEY and CDR2 is SMNVEV in the germline V gene (reference sequence). CDR3 size: 15 residues. V shed 6 bases and J 0 bases; nucleotides not matched to a gene: 5.

The rearrangement uses TRBV25-1 and TRBJ1-6; D is possibly TRBD1 (5 bases). The CDR3 sequence is 15 residues long. The germline CDR1 and CDR2 sequences are MGHDK and SYGVNS. Trimming took 1 base from V and 10 from J, leaving 14 bases between them. CDR3 coding DNA: TGTGCCAGCAGTGAATTTCAGACAGCGGGCTCACCCCTCCACTTT. Its protein is CASSEFQTAGSPLHF. The variable domain in full, completed from reference TRBV25-1 and TRBJ1-6, reads EADIYQTPRYLVIGTGKKITLECSQTMGHDKMYWYQQDPGMELHLIHYSYGVNSTEKGDLSSESTVSRIRTEHFPLTLESARPSHTSQYLCASSEFQTAGSPLHFGNGTRLTVT.

This clonotype has more than one count but fewer than ten. Here the CDR3 reads CASSLAITPARDTQYF. The CDR3 coding sequence is TGTGCCAGCAGCTTGGCCATCACCCCTGCTAGAGATACGCAGTATTTT. V usage is TRBV5-4 and J usage is TRBJ2-3; unclear D gene. Per germline, CDR1 SGHNT and CDR2 YYREEE (reference sequence). The CDR3 length is 16 residues. V was shortened by 0 bases and J by 5 bases, with 16 bases between the two germline ends. The variable domain in full, with the rest retrieved from reference TRBV5-4 and TRBJ2-3, is ETGVTQSPTHLIKTRGQQVTLRCSSQSGHNTVSWYQQALGQGPQFIFQYYREEENGRGNFPPRFSGLQFPNYSSELNVNALELDDSALYLCASSLAITPARDTQYFGPGTRLTVL.

This clonotype has ten or more counts. The chain uses TRBV12-3 or TRBV12-4 and TRBJ2-2; TRBD1 might be the D (5 bases). The V gene lost 1 base and the J gene lost 1 base, with 7 bases spanning the gap. This CDR3 is built from 15 residues. In DNA, the CDR3 is TGTGCCAGCAGTTTAGAACAGGTGAACACCGGGGAGCTGTTTTTT. Its protein product is CASSLEQVNTGELFF.

V usage is TRBV12-3 or TRBV12-4 and J usage is TRBJ2-1; TRBD2 matches 10 bases. CDR3 length: 15 residues. Trimming took 3 bases from V and 6 from J; bases not matched to a gene: 5. CDR3 DNA: TGTGCCAGCAGTTTGGGAGCGGGGGGGCCCAATGAGCAGTTCTTC. Translating gives CASSLGAGGPNEQFF.

The chain links TRBV14 to TRBJ1-3; D is unresolved. Germline V gives CDR1 SGHDN, CDR2 FVKESK. The CDR3 contains 15 residues. V was cut by 5 bases and J by 0 bases, with 11 bases left in between. The CDR3 nucleotides are TGTGCCAGCAGCGAAGGCCGGGGCTCTGGAAACACCATATATTTT. Amino acid sequence: CASSEGRGSGNTIYF.

This chain's CDR3 is CASSLTGSVGAFF. In DNA, the CDR3 is TGTGCCAGCAGTTTGACCGGGAGCGTGGGAGCTTTCTTT. The chain couples TRBV12-3 or TRBV12-4 to TRBJ1-1; D gene unclear. The CDR3 loop spans 13 amino acids. The V end was cut by 3 bases, the J end by 10 bases, with 15 bases between.

This chain joins TRBV12-3 or TRBV12-4 and TRBJ1-2; perhaps TRBD1 as D (5 bases). Trimming cost V 6 bases and J 4 bases, with 21 bases left between them. CDR3 length: 16 amino acids. CDR3 sequence (DNA): TGTGCCAGCAGCCATTATACCCGGCAGGGTGTCTATGGCTACACCTTC. Amino acid sequence: CASSHYTRQGVYGYTF.

This clonotype was counted many times. The CDR3: CASSVVGAAAGANTGELFF. Here the CDR3 DNA reads TGTGCCAGCAGCGTAGTAGGAGCCGCTGCGGGTGCGAACACCGGGGAGCTGTTTTTT. The chain joins TRBV9 to TRBJ2-2; possibly TRBD2 for D (5 bases). CDR1 is SGDLS and CDR2 is YYNGEE in the germline V gene. The CDR3 has 19 amino acids. Trimming left V 0 bases short and J 0 bases short, with 18 bases between.